This T cell receptor (beta chain) was observed in a study of blood T cells in healthy people across ages. Study at large: Capture via template switching afforded approximately one barcoded beta molecule per two T cells.

The germline V gene encodes CDR1 MGHRA and CDR2 YSYEKL. The CDR3 runs to 15 residues. Trimming shortened V by 0 bases and J by 8 bases, and 16 bases separated the two germline ends. As to this clonotype: Its antigen is currently unknown.

It was with a sample-barcoded 5' primer and a J-beta primer mix that a second PCR of roughly 7 to 12 cycles was run. Each cDNA was tagged by a template-switch adaptor containing 12 random nucleotides. There were at least 2.5 million CDR3-containing paired-end reads obtained from each sample. MiXCR, run by TCRdb on the 5' RACE reads, gives a single entry per CDR3 protein. The sample includes roughly 1.4 million distinct CDR3 sequences, around 59% of them seen just once. Study-level findings and limits: Diversity of TCR beta per million T cells declined in a roughly linear way with age.

This receptor was taken from a man aged 18 to 29 in good health. The rearrangement joins TRBV4-1 to TRBJ1-2, with D uncertain. Sequencing was performed on blood. CDR3 in amino acids: CASSQDPSAFVGYTF. CDR3 coding DNA: TGCGCCAGCAGCCAAGATCCGAGTGCCTTCGTCGGCTACACCTTC.